A selection of T cell receptor beta chains follows, all from one sample in a study of shared clonotypes between healthy human individuals. This table comes from immunoSEQ multiplex PCR, and its TCRdb copy is limited to in-frame clones, with some not included. The sample has millions of clones, about 95% seen once. Input material: naive CD8+ T cells sorted from blood. Receptors were obtained from a young man in good health. The CDR3 runs from the conserved cysteine through the conserved F or W. The D gene is left open where the match is weak. Size values are once, few and many counts, or a class for expanded clones, and some rows have none.

clone_size,v_call,d_call,j_call,cdr3_aa,cdr3_nt
.,TRBV27,.,TRBJ1-2,CASSLSAGASPLYGYTF,TGTGCCAGCAGTTTATCCGCGGGGGCGTCTCCCCTTTATGGCTACACCTTC
.,TRBV6-5,.,TRBJ2-7,CASSYFGPDPSYEQYF,TGTGCCAGCAGTTACTTTGGGCCGGACCCATCCTACGAGCAGTACTTC
.,TRBV4-1,.,TRBJ2-2,CASSQAPGAKNTGELFF,TGCGCCAGCAGCCAAGCCCCGGGAGCAAAGAACACCGGGGAGCTGTTTTTT
.,TRBV27,TRBD1,TRBJ2-1,CASSDLRQGAFYEQFF,TGTGCCAGCAGCGATCTACGACAGGGGGCGTTTTATGAGCAGTTCTTC
.,TRBV7-6,.,TRBJ2-7,CASSQHTAYEQYF,TGTGCCAGCAGCCAACACACAGCATACGAGCAGTACTTC
.,TRBV7-9,.,TRBJ2-2,CASSERVSTGELFF,TGTGCCAGCAGCGAACGGGTTTCCACCGGGGAGCTGTTTTTT
.,TRBV9,TRBD1,TRBJ1-6,CASSLDGTGINSPLHF,TGTGCCAGCAGCCTCGACGGGACAGGGATTAATTCACCCCTCCACTTT
.,TRBV5-1,.,TRBJ1-2,CASSRTPGHRDGYTF,TGCGCCAGCAGTAGAACACCGGGACATCGGGATGGCTACACCTTC
.,TRBV2,TRBD2,TRBJ2-1,CASSPPSGGYNEQFF,TGTGCCAGCAGCCCGCCTAGCGGGGGTTACAATGAGCAGTTCTTC
.,TRBV9,.,TRBJ2-7,CASSGLSYEQYF,TGTGCCAGCAGCGGACTATCCTACGAGCAGTACTTC
.,TRBV6-6,TRBD1,TRBJ1-2,CASISTGGDYGYTF,TGTGCCAGCATTTCGACAGGGGGCGACTATGGCTACACCTTC
.,TRBV27,.,TRBJ1-1,CASSLRDGEAFF,TGTGCCAGCAGTTTAAGAGACGGTGAAGCTTTCTTT
.,TRBV6-6,TRBD2,TRBJ2-7,CASSYSAGGIYEQYF,TGTGCCAGCAGTTACTCGGCGGGGGGGATCTACGAGCAGTACTTC
few,TRBV7-6,.,TRBJ2-2,CASSSQERTGELFF,TGTGCCAGCAGCTCGCAGGAGCGCACCGGGGAGCTGTTTTTT
.,TRBV30,.,TRBJ1-1,CAWSLDRSEAFF,TGTGCCTGGAGTCTAGACCGAAGTGAAGCTTTCTTT